This T cell receptor beta chain was recovered during a study of control samples from healthy donors and cancer patients. Assay used: immunoSEQ multiplex PCR; TCRdb lists only in-frame clones, some missing. The sample gives about 160,000 clones, about 95% of which show up once; 13% to 15% is in the top ten. CDR3 length: 17 residues. The germline gives CDR1 LGHDT, CDR2 YNNKEL (reference sequence). Trimming cost V 4 bases and J 5 bases; bases outside gene matches: 10. What was sequenced was PBMCs. The clonotype comes from a man in his fifties or sixties with colorectal cancer. The chain combines TRBV3-1 (or the pseudogene TRBV3-2) with TRBJ2-2; 10 nucleotides match TRBD1. CDR3 region: CASSLLGGQGRTGELFF. DNA for the CDR3: TGTGCCAGCAGCCTCCTGGGGGGACAGGGGAGAACCGGGGAGCTGTTTTTT.